Below, 16 T cell receptor beta chains from the same sample are listed, as sequenced in a study of metastatic and nonmetastatic thyroid tumors. Among the patients, none had received any treatment before thyroid surgery. Using MiXCR, TCRdb reanalyzed the PCR reads. Here the sample spans roughly 16,000 clones, around 14% being singletons. Sequenced input: blood. These receptors were taken from a female donor with papillary thyroid cancer or a benign thyroid nodule (not recorded which). Some clones in this sample may be carry-over from other donors' samples.

This clone was seen at least ten times. The genes are TRBV2 and TRBJ2-3; unclear D gene. V was clipped by 4 bases and J by 0 bases, with 17 bases between them. The CDR3 loop spans 17 amino acids. The germline gives CDR1 SNHLY, CDR2 FYNNEI. The CDR3 loop is CASSGVPSSRSTDTQYF. In nucleotides, the CDR3 is TGTGCCAGCAGTGGGGTTCCCAGCTCTAGAAGCACAGATACGCAGTATTTT.

This clone has ten or more counts. V and J are TRBV5-1 and TRBJ2-1; 9 bases match TRBD2. The trim removed 1 base at V and 9 bases at J, leaving 8 bases unmatched. This CDR3 has 15 amino acids. Germline V gives CDR1 SGHRS, CDR2 YFSETQ. The CDR3 region is CASSLQVAGVGEQFF. The CDR3 bases are TGCGCCAGCAGCTTGCAGGTAGCGGGAGTTGGTGAGCAGTTCTTC.

This clone counts as medium-sized (0.01 to 0.1%). The chain employs TRBV20-1 and TRBJ2-7; 11 nucleotides align to TRBD2. The V and J ends lost 3 bases and 2 bases, in that order; junction bases with no gene match: 3. The germline V gene encodes CDR1 DFQATT and CDR2 SNEGSKA (reference sequence). CDR3 length: 14 amino acids. CDR3 in amino acids: CSARTSGTTYEQYF. The CDR3 nucleotides are TGCAGTGCTAGGACTAGCGGGACCACCTACGAGCAGTACTTC.

This clone was seen many times. V usage is TRBV14 and J usage is TRBJ2-2; D may correspond to TRBD1 or TRBD2 (5 bases each). The length of the CDR3 is 16 residues. V was clipped by 0 bases and J by 5 bases, with 13 bases between them. CDR1 and CDR2 (germline): SGHDN, FVKESK. CDR3 amino acids: CASSQEGVYRTGELFF. The CDR3 nucleotides read TGTGCCAGCAGCCAAGAGGGGGTCTATCGAACCGGGGAGCTGTTTTTT.

This clone occurred a few times. The CDR3 DNA follows: TGTGCCAGCAGCTACATCTCGGTGGGGGCGGGGGTCTACAATGAGCAGTTCTTC. It codes for CASSYISVGAGVYNEQFF. The rearrangement uses TRBV6-6 and TRBJ2-1; D perhaps matches TRBD2 (7 bases). V lost 6 bases to trimming and J lost 3 bases, with 24 bases between them. Germline V CDR1 and CDR2: MNHNY, SVGAGI (reference sequence). The CDR3 consists of 18 residues.

This clone was detected a few times. The CDR3 DNA reads as TGTGCCAGCAGCTCGACAGGGTTGGATCAGCCCCAGCATTTT. Its protein product is CASSSTGLDQPQHF. The chain is built from TRBV7-9 and TRBJ1-5; TRBD1 matches at 7 bases. Germline assignment: CDR1 SEHNR and CDR2 FQNEAQ (reference sequence). The V gene end was trimmed by 4 bases and the J gene end by 5 bases; junction bases not matched to a gene: 5. This CDR3 is built from 14 residues.

On this clone itself: A much larger clone lies a single base off, so this may be a read error. Other nucleotide sequences in the sample specify the same CDR3. The gene calls are TRBV19 and TRBJ1-1; D is ambiguous. Trimming removed 5 bases at V and 1 base at J, with 14 bases between. The CDR3 is 15 residues long. CDR1 and CDR2 (germline): LNHDA, SQIVND (reference sequence). This CDR3 is CASSFTGTANTEAFF. CDR3 bases: TGTGCCAGTAGTTTCACCGGAACAGCGAACACTGAAGCTTTCTTT.

In this sample, this clone turned up a few times. This sequence joins TRBV2 and TRBJ1-6, with 8 bases lining up with TRBD1. V lost 6 bases and J lost 6; bases outside the gene matches: 4. There are 14 residues in the CDR3. Germline CDR1 is SNHLY and CDR2 is FYNNEI. The CDR3 coding sequence is TGTGCCAGCAGGGAACAGGGGGTTAATTCACCCCTCCACTTT. The encoded protein is CASREQGVNSPLHF.

This clone was detected once. The chain combines TRBV4-1 with TRBJ2-1; D remains unclear. From germline, CDR1 is MGHRA and CDR2 YSYEKL. Trimming pared 0 bases from V and 6 bases from J, leaving 12 bases between. This CDR3 has 15 residues. CDR3 nucleotides: TGCGCCAGCAGCCAAGATACCGCCTTGGGCAATGAGCAGTTCTTC. Amino acid sequence: CASSQDTALGNEQFF.

This clone has just a few counts. The rearrangement uses TRBV6-1 and TRBJ1-2, with 8 positions matching TRBD1. With V trimmed by 2 bases and J by 4 bases, 6 bases remained unmatched. CDR1 is MNHNS and CDR2 is SASEGT in the germline V gene. CDR3 length: 15 residues. The CDR3, as DNA: TGTGCCAGCAGTGAATCGTCAGGGGGCGCCTATGGCTACACCTTC. Its translation: CASSESSGGAYGYTF.

This chain links TRBV11-3 with TRBJ2-7; D is ambiguous. The V gene lost 8 bases and the J gene lost 2 bases, with 16 bases spanning the gap. Germline lookup yields CDR1 SGHNT and CDR2 YENEEA. The CDR3 consists of 14 residues. Here the CDR3 DNA reads TGTGCCAGCCGCCATAGTTTAGCCCCCTACGAGCAGTACTTC. Its protein product is CASRHSLAPYEQYF.

With regard to this clone: The junction and the germline gene differ at one end; a read error may be behind it. The J gene is TRBJ1-2, the V gene TRBV20-1; D unresolved. The CDR3 is made up of 16 amino acids. From germline, CDR1 is DFQATT and CDR2 SNEGSKA (reference sequence). The CDR3 DNA follows: TGCAGTGTTAGAGACCGCCTGGGAGTAGGTCACTATGGCTACACCTTC. Amino acids: CSVRDRLGVGHYGYTF.

This clone has a count of ten or more. V and J are TRBV7-6 and TRBJ1-2; D remains ambiguous. There are 14 residues in the CDR3. Per the germline V gene, CDR1 is SGHVS and CDR2 is FNYEAQ. Trimming removed 1 base from V and 3 bases from J, with 9 bases in between. The DNA of the CDR3 is TGTGCCAGCAGCTTAGGCCCGGGCGACTATGGCTACACCTTC. Residues: CASSLGPGDYGYTF. The variable domain in full, with the rest retrieved from reference TRBV7-6 and TRBJ1-2, is GAGVSQSPRYKVTKRGQDVALRCDPISGHVSLYWYRQALGQGPEFLTYFNYEAQQDKSGLPNDRFSAERPEGSISTLTIQRTEQRDSAMYRCASSLGPGDYGYTFGSGTRLTVV.

This clone was counted many times. The chain is built from TRBV3-1 and TRBJ1-1; D unclear. Germline CDR1 is LGHDT and CDR2 is YNNKEL (reference sequence). V was shortened by 3 bases and J by 5 bases, with 7 bases between the two germline ends. The CDR3 has 12 amino acids. The CDR3 bases are TGTGCCAGCAGCCACGGAGGGACTGAAGCTTTCTTT. Residues: CASSHGGTEAFF.

Sample share makes this clone medium-sized (0.01 to 0.1%). Other nucleotide sequences in the sample specify the same CDR3. The rearrangement links TRBV7-9 to TRBJ2-7; D gene ambiguous. Trimming cost V 1 base and J 4 bases, with 5 bases left between them. Germline CDR1 and CDR2: SEHNR and FQNEAQ (reference sequence). The CDR3 has 12 residues. The CDR3 here is CASSLGVYEQYF. The CDR3 coding sequence is TGTGCCAGCAGCTTAGGGGTTTACGAGCAGTACTTC.

Sample share makes this clone medium-sized (0.01 to 0.1%). The chain recombines TRBV5-1 with TRBJ1-2; D not certain. The CDR3 contains 13 residues. Looked up from germline, CDR1 is SGHRS and CDR2 is YFSETQ. With 2 bases removed from V and 5 bases from J, the gap between germline ends came to 10 bases. CDR3 nucleotide sequence: TGCGCCAGCAGCTTATCGGGTGATTATGGCTACACCTTC. The encoded protein is CASSLSGDYGYTF.